This TCR beta chain was identified in a study of T cells in Graves' hyperthyroidism and ophthalmopathy. General study points: Most thyroid clonotypes expanded above 0.001 were also detected in blood.

This clonotype has at least ten counts. Its specificity is unknown. Stable Graves' hyperthyroidism meant no ophthalmopathy progression within 18 months. Diagnosis relied on clinical symptoms, serum thyroxine and TRAb, thyroid ultrasound and orbital computed tomography. It was 8 to 10 ml of fresh peripheral blood that supplied the PBMCs. Authors of the study amplified TCR beta CDR3 regions from RNA transcripts. The study used the HTBI primer set for a first-round RT-PCR of the TCR CDR3. TCRdb re-derived calls from the multiplex PCR reads in MiXCR, one entry per CDR3 protein. The sample contains 300,000 to 350,000 distinct CDR3 sequences, 15% to 20% of which appear only once. Germline assignment: CDR1 MGHRA and CDR2 YSYEKL. The V segment lost 2 bases and the J segment 7 bases; nucleotides outside the gene matches: 6. This CDR3 has 15 amino acids.

The sequenced sample was blood. This TCR was sampled from a woman aged 50 to 60 with Graves' hyperthyroidism. J is TRBJ2-1 and V is TRBV4-1; TRBD1 matches at 9 bases. The CDR3 DNA sequence: TGCGCCAGCAGCCAAACCGGGACAGGGCTAAATGAGCAGTTCTTC. Translated: CASSQTGTGLNEQFF.